Below, 31 T cell receptor beta chains from the same sample are listed, as sequenced in a study of identifying expanded T cells in peripheral blood. Sequencing used immunoSEQ multiplex PCR; TCRdb keeps in-frame clones, though not all of them. The sample contains about 54,000 clones, roughly 90% of which appear only once. The specimen was blood. All receptors come from a person aged 18 to 70 in good health.

V gene TRBV7-2 combines with J gene TRBJ1-1; D gene uncertain. The CDR3 length is 14 residues. CDR1 is SGHTA and CDR2 is FQGNSA in the germline V gene. V gave up 5 bases and J gave up 4 bases, with 14 bases separating them. CDR3 bases: TGTGCCAGCAGCCCGGACGGCTGGGTCACTGAAGCTTTCTTT. Translating gives CASSPDGWVTEAFF.

The V and J genes are TRBV30 and TRBJ1-1; D gene unclear. The V gene's germline CDR1 is GTSNPN and CDR2 SVGIG (reference sequence). V lost 3 bases, J lost 0 bases, and 2 bases lay in between. This CDR3 has 11 residues. DNA for the CDR3: TGTGCCTGGAGCTTGAACACTGAAGCTTTCTTT. This encodes CAWSLNTEAFF.

The chain is built from TRBV19 and TRBJ2-2, with TRBD2 matching over 7 bases. Germline CDR1 reads LNHDA; CDR2 reads SQIVND (reference sequence). The length of the CDR3 is 15 residues. Trimming took 10 bases from V and 3 from J; bases not matched to a gene: 11. The CDR3 reads CATAREGPDTGELFF. Here the CDR3 DNA reads TGTGCCACCGCGAGGGAGGGGCCGGACACCGGGGAGCTGTTTTTT. Variable domain in full (rest from reference TRBV19 and TRBJ2-2): DGGITQSPKYLFRKEGQNVTLSCEQNLNHDAMYWYRQDPGQGLRLIYYSQIVNDFQKGDIAEGYSVSREKKESFPLTVTSAQKNPTAFYLCATAREGPDTGELFFGEGSRLTVL.

CDR3 DNA: TGTGCCAGCAGCTTAAGGGGAGGGGCGATCTCAGATACGCAGTATTTT. Its protein product is CASSLRGGAISDTQYF. The rearrangement joins TRBV7-8 to TRBJ2-3, with 7 nucleotides matching TRBD2. This CDR3 contains 16 residues. The V gene's germline CDR1 is SGHVS and CDR2 FQNEAQ. Trimming took 2 bases from V and 4 from J; bases not matched to a gene: 9.

V gene TRBV6-5 combines with J gene TRBJ2-5, with 8 positions matching TRBD1. The DNA end is a closer match to TRBJ2-7, so the J assignment may be wrong. The CDR3 is 13 amino acids. Germline V CDR1 and CDR2: MNHEY, SVGAGI. CDR3 DNA sequence: TGTGCCAGCAGCCGAGTCACAGGGGGCGAGCAGTACTTC. Translated: CASSRVTGGEQYF.

The J gene is TRBJ1-1, the V gene TRBV6-1; D gene uncertain. This CDR3 spans 15 amino acids. Germline V lookup: CDR1 MNHNS, CDR2 SASEGT. V was shortened by 7 bases and J by 1 base, with 16 bases between the two germline ends. CDR3: CASIGPYGKNTEAFF. The DNA of the CDR3 is TGTGCCAGCATCGGCCCCTATGGAAAGAACACTGAAGCTTTCTTT.

This rearrangement joins TRBV10-3 to TRBJ1-6, with D maybe TRBD1 (6 bases). The CDR3 length is 13 residues. Per the germline V gene, CDR1 is ENHRY and CDR2 is SYGVKD. Trimming took off 11 bases at V and 5 bases at J, with 13 bases between the two ends. This CDR3 reads CAVQGINNSPLHF. The CDR3 DNA reads TGTGCCGTCCAGGGGATTAATAATTCACCCCTCCACTTT.

This chain connects TRBV7-6 to TRBJ1-4; 7 nucleotides align to TRBD1. The CDR3 spans 17 residues. V lost 2 bases to trimming and J lost 7 bases; unmatched junction nucleotides: 13. Germline loops: CDR1 SGHVS, CDR2 FNYEAQ. As DNA, the CDR3 is TGTGCCAGCAGCTTAATCCCACCGGGGACAGCCAGTGAAAAACTGTTTTTT. It is translated as CASSLIPPGTASEKLFF.

The rearrangement links TRBV30 to TRBJ2-7; the D gene is possibly TRBD1 (6 bases). This CDR3 has 17 amino acids. Germline assignment: CDR1 GTSNPN and CDR2 SVGIG (reference sequence). The ends were cut back, 2 bases at V and 3 bases at J, with 23 bases in the middle. The CDR3 nucleotides read TGTGCCTGGAGTACCTCTCTGGTGGTACAGGGCCTCTACGAGCAGTACTTC. It encodes CAWSTSLVVQGLYEQYF. Variable domain in full (rest from reference TRBV30 and TRBJ2-7): SQTIHQWPATLVQPVGSPLSLECTVEGTSNPNLYWYRQAAGRGLQLLFYSVGIGQISSEVPQNLSASRPQDRQFILSSKKLLLSDSGFYLCAWSTSLVVQGLYEQYFGPGTRLTVT.

This clone was observed once. The V call is TRBV28, the J call TRBJ1-2, with a possible D match to TRBD1 (5 bases). CDR1 MDHEN and CDR2 SYDVKM come from the germline V gene. This CDR3 is 14 amino acids long. With 4 bases removed from V and 0 bases from J, the gap between germline ends came to 9 bases. In DNA, the CDR3 is TGTGCCAGCAGTTCGGGACTCTCTAACTATGGCTACACCTTC. The encoded protein is CASSSGLSNYGYTF.

The chain combines TRBV7-3 with TRBJ2-5; 8 bases match TRBD1. The V segment lost 5 bases and the J segment 5 bases; nucleotides outside the gene matches: 7. The CDR3 length is 14 residues. Germline lookup yields CDR1 SGHTA and CDR2 FQGTGA. The CDR3: CASSIQGGAETQYF. Here the CDR3 DNA reads TGTGCCAGCAGCATACAGGGGGGAGCGGAGACCCAGTACTTC.

V usage is TRBV5-1 and J usage is TRBJ2-5; 7 nucleotides agree with TRBD1. This CDR3 contains 16 residues. V shed 3 bases, J shed 0 bases, and the junction held 8 bases outside the gene matches. The germline CDR1 and CDR2 sequences are SGHRS and YFSETQ. The CDR3 loop reads CASSWKLGTDQETQYF. The CDR3 coding sequence is TGCGCCAGCAGCTGGAAATTGGGGACAGACCAAGAGACCCAGTACTTC.

This chain uses TRBV5-6 with TRBJ2-3; 10 bases agree with TRBD1. The J segment lost 3 bases and the V segment lost 4 bases, leaving 5 bases of the junction unmatched. From germline, CDR1 is SGHDT and CDR2 YYEEEE. The CDR3 has 15 amino acids. The CDR3 is CASSQGTGATDTQYF. CDR3 sequence (DNA): TGTGCCAGCAGCCAAGGGACAGGGGCGACAGATACGCAGTATTTT.

This clone was observed a single time. This chain links TRBV2 with TRBJ2-7, with D maybe TRBD1 (6 bases). The CDR3 is 13 residues long. Trimming took off 5 bases at V and 7 bases at J, with 15 bases between the two ends. From germline, CDR1 is SNHLY and CDR2 FYNNEI. The CDR3 reads CASSIGTGTEQYF. CDR3 coding DNA: TGTGCCAGCAGTATTGGAACAGGGACGGAGCAGTACTTC.

This clone was seen just once. The CDR3 is CASSITGGTGELFF. DNA for the CDR3: TGTGCCAGTAGTATAACGGGGGGAACCGGGGAGCTGTTTTTT. This chain joins TRBV19 and TRBJ2-2; TRBD2 agrees at 7 bases. With 2 bases clipped from V and 5 bases from J, the junction kept 2 bases outside the gene matches. The germline V gene encodes CDR1 LNHDA and CDR2 SQIVND (reference sequence). The CDR3 runs 14 residues.

J is TRBJ1-1 and V is TRBV5-4; D is uncertain. V was clipped by 4 bases and J by 5 bases, with 6 bases between them. The CDR3 consists of 11 residues. Germline lookup yields CDR1 SGHNT and CDR2 YYREEE (reference sequence). CDR3 sequence (DNA): TGTGCCAGCAGCCGCGGGACTGAAGCTTTCTTT. Amino acids: CASSRGTEAFF.

This sequence joins TRBV7-2 and TRBJ2-3, with 12 bases that match TRBD1. CDR1 and CDR2 from the germline V gene are SGHTA and FQGNSA. The trim removed 4 bases at V and 6 bases at J, leaving 2 bases unmatched. This CDR3 has 14 amino acids. CDR3 nucleotide sequence: TGTGCCAGCAGCTCGGGACAGGGGGCCGATACGCAGTATTTT. It codes for CASSSGQGADTQYF. The variable domain in full, completed from reference TRBV7-2 and TRBJ2-3, reads GAGVSQSPSNKVTEKGKDVELRCDPISGHTALYWYRQSLGQGLEFLIYFQGNSAPDKSGLPSDRFSAERTGGSVSTLTIQRTQQEDSAVYLCASSSGQGADTQYFGPGTRLTVL.

The chain is built from TRBV5-1 and TRBJ2-6, with D uncertain. CDR1 is SGHRS, CDR2 YFSETQ, per germline. Trimming shortened V by 2 bases and J by 3 bases, and 12 bases separated the two germline ends. The CDR3 length is 16 residues. This chain's CDR3 is CASSFQETLGANVLTF. The CDR3 DNA follows: TGCGCCAGCAGCTTCCAGGAAACACTTGGGGCCAACGTCCTGACTTTC.

The chain recombines TRBV18 with TRBJ2-5; possibly TRBD1 for D (6 bases). The CDR3 totals 16 residues. The germline V gene has CDR1 KGHSH and CDR2 LQKENI. V was cut by 2 bases and J by 2 bases, with 15 bases left in between. CDR3 DNA sequence: TGTGCCAGCTCACCAAGTCAGGGGCTCCCTCAAGAGACCCAGTACTTC. Encoded protein: CASSPSQGLPQETQYF.

CDR3 region: CASSLKGTGVNEQYF. The CDR3 nucleotides read TGTGCCAGCAGCTTAAAGGGAACAGGGGTCAACGAGCAGTACTTC. The rearrangement links TRBV7-2 to TRBJ2-7; 7 nucleotides line up with TRBD1. The CDR3 totals 15 residues. CDR1 and CDR2 (germline): SGHTA, FQGNSA. J gave up 5 bases and V 2 bases, and 9 bases lay outside the gene matches.

The V and J genes are TRBV4-2 and TRBJ2-3, with TRBD2 matching over 8 bases. The trim removed 5 bases at V and 5 bases at J, leaving 9 bases unmatched. Germline values: CDR1 LGHNA, CDR2 YNFKEQ. CDR3 size: 15 residues. The CDR3 loop is CASSIPAGEGDTQYF. CDR3 in DNA: TGTGCCAGCAGCATACCAGCGGGAGAAGGAGATACGCAGTATTTT.

This clone was detected only once. This rearrangement joins TRBV27 to TRBJ2-7; possibly TRBD1 for D (5 bases). CDR3 length: 15 residues. Between the trimmed V and J ends, which lost 6 bases and 2 bases, there was a span of 17 bases. Germline CDR1 reads MNHEY; CDR2 reads SMNVEV (reference sequence). CDR3 region: CASSPGGARTYEQYF. The DNA of the CDR3 is TGTGCCAGCAGCCCCGGTGGGGCTAGGACCTACGAGCAGTACTTC.

V is TRBV28 and J is TRBJ2-7; D unclear. V was cut by 4 bases and J by 4 bases, with 14 bases left in between. The CDR3 extends over 14 amino acids. Germline values: CDR1 MDHEN, CDR2 SYDVKM. The CDR3: CASSSRAPLYEQYF. The CDR3 nucleotides are TGTGCCAGCAGTTCCCGGGCTCCCTTATACGAGCAGTACTTC.

The chain employs TRBV6-1 and TRBJ1-2; D uncertain. The CDR3 is 14 amino acids. Germline loops: CDR1 MNHNS, CDR2 SASEGT. The germline V and J ends were trimmed by 3 bases and 3 bases, with 11 bases remaining between them. The CDR3 spells CASSEGWEYYGYTF. CDR3 DNA: TGTGCCAGCAGTGAGGGCTGGGAGTACTATGGCTACACCTTC.

This sequence joins TRBV28 and TRBJ2-1; TRBD2 might be the D (6 bases). CDR3 length: 15 residues. With 3 bases removed from V and 1 base from J, the gap between germline ends came to 10 bases. The germline V gene encodes CDR1 MDHEN and CDR2 SYDVKM. For the CDR3, the DNA is TGTGCCAGCAGTTTGGGTAGCGGATCCTACAATGAGCAGTTCTTC. It translates to CASSLGSGSYNEQFF. Variable domain in full (rest from reference TRBV28 and TRBJ2-1): DVKVTQSSRYLVKRTGEKVFLECVQDMDHENMFWYRQDPGLGLRLIYFSYDVKMKEKGDIPEGYSVSREKKERFSLILESASTNQTSMYLCASSLGSGSYNEQFFGPGTRLTVL.

V is TRBV14 and J is TRBJ1-1; no definite D call. Germline CDR1 reads SGHDN; CDR2 reads FVKESK. The CDR3 has 13 amino acids. The ends were cut back, 1 base at V and 1 base at J, with 4 bases in the middle. The CDR3 region is CASSQVWNTEAFF. The CDR3 DNA reads TGTGCCAGCAGCCAAGTGTGGAACACTGAAGCTTTCTTT.

By share of the sample, this clone is large (0.1 to 1%). The chain carries TRBV6-1 and TRBJ2-1; D unresolved. Trimming cost V 2 bases and J 8 bases, with 7 bases left between them. The CDR3 contains 12 residues. Germline-derived CDR1 and CDR2 are MNHNS and SASEGT. CDR3 DNA: TGTGCCAGCAGTGAATGGTCCGATGAGCAGTTCTTC. This encodes CASSEWSDEQFF.

The chain is built from TRBV4-3 and TRBJ1-3, with D unresolved. The CDR3 consists of 15 residues. Deletions cut 0 bases from V and 2 bases from J, with 8 bases between. In germline, CDR1 is LGHNA, CDR2 YSLEER. The CDR3 DNA is TGCGCCAGCAGCCAAGAAGGGTCTCCTGGAAACACCATATATTTT. Encoded protein: CASSQEGSPGNTIYF.

This clone turned up a few times. The chain employs TRBV9 and TRBJ1-4; D not certain. V lost 3 bases and J 8 bases, leaving 8 bases between the germline ends. This CDR3 comprises 12 residues. Per the germline V gene, CDR1 is SGDLS and CDR2 is YYNGEE. CDR3 amino acids: CASSGLGEKLFF. DNA of the CDR3: TGTGCCAGCAGCGGATTAGGAGAAAAACTGTTTTTT.

V usage is TRBV5-1 and J usage is TRBJ1-4, with 7 bases fitting TRBD1. The CDR3 has 14 amino acids. The J segment lost 5 bases and the V segment lost 4 bases, leaving 5 bases of the junction unmatched. Germline V gives CDR1 SGHRS, CDR2 YFSETQ. The CDR3 protein is CASSLDRRNEKLFF. The CDR3 DNA follows: TGCGCCAGCAGCCTGGACAGGCGGAATGAAAAACTGTTTTTT.

The chain combines TRBV25-1 with TRBJ1-2; D is unclear. Germline CDR1 and CDR2: MGHDK and SYGVNS. V gave up 4 bases and J gave up 0 bases, with 9 bases separating them. This CDR3 is 14 amino acids long. CDR3 residues: CASSVPGANYGYTF. The DNA for the CDR3 is TGTGCCAGCAGTGTACCGGGCGCTAACTATGGCTACACCTTC.